These 13 T cell receptor beta chains came from one sample sequenced in a study of blood T cell repertoires in COVID-19. Method: immunoSEQ multiplex PCR; TCRdb's copy keeps in-frame clones and lacks some. In the table there are about 260,000 clones, about 89% of which are singletons. The sample taken for sequencing was peripheral blood. These receptors originate from a woman aged 40 to 50 who had recovered from COVID-19.

The chain combines TRBV6-2 or TRBV6-3 with TRBJ1-1; 7 nucleotides match TRBD1. The length of the CDR3 is 14 residues. V gave up 2 bases and J gave up 10 bases; unmatched junction bases: 10. Per germline, CDR1 MNHEY and CDR2 SVGEGT. The DNA of the CDR3 is TGTGCCAGCAGTTACCACGAGGGGACAGTGGGAGCTTTCTTT. Its protein is CASSYHEGTVGAFF.

The V call is TRBV21-1, the J call TRBJ1-6; the table's D call of TRBD1 was not tested on the DNA. TRBV21-1 is described as a pseudogene. CDR3 length: 14 residues. Here the CDR3 DNA reads TGTGCCAGCCGCCGGGACAGGGCCTATCGTCCCCTCCACTTT. It is translated as CASRRDRAYRPLHF.

The chain links TRBV6-2 or TRBV6-3 to TRBJ2-1, with D perhaps matching TRBD1 (5 bases). The CDR3 runs to 15 residues. Germline loops: CDR1 MNHEY, CDR2 SVGEGT. V lost 2 bases to trimming and J lost 0 bases, with 8 bases between them. The CDR3 nucleotides are TGTGCCAGCAGTTACCAGGGCCGCTCCTACAATGAGCAGTTCTTC. Translation: CASSYQGRSYNEQFF.

This clone was observed a few times. The chain recombines TRBV5-1 with TRBJ1-4; tentatively, D is TRBD1 (5 bases). Trimming removed 3 bases at V and 13 bases at J, with 10 bases between. Germline V gene sequence: CDR1 SGHRS, CDR2 YFSETQ. The CDR3 length is 11 residues. Written as DNA, the CDR3 is TGCGCCAGCAGCTACCAGGGTAGACTGTTTTTT. Translated: CASSYQGRLFF. Variable domain in full (rest from reference TRBV5-1 and TRBJ1-4): KAGVTQTPRYLIKTRGQQVTLSCSPISGHRSVSWYQQTPGQGLQFLFEYFSETQRNKGNFPGRFSGRQFSNSRSEMNVSTLELGDSALYLCASSYQGRLFFGSGTQLSVL.

The chain links TRBV3-1 (or the pseudogene TRBV3-2) to TRBJ2-3; 10 positions match TRBD2. The V gene's germline CDR1 is LGHDT and CDR2 YNNKEL (reference sequence). This CDR3 is built from 13 residues. Germline trimming cut 8 bases from V and 1 base from J; bases unmatched to any gene: 0. CDR3: CASGTSGTDTQYF. The CDR3, as DNA: TGTGCCAGCGGGACTAGCGGCACAGATACGCAGTATTTT.

The V gene is TRBV5-1, the J gene TRBJ2-1; TRBD2 aligns across 11 bases. Per the germline V gene, CDR1 is SGHRS and CDR2 is YFSETQ. J lost 7 bases, V lost 3 bases, and 9 bases had no gene match. The CDR3 consists of 16 residues. CDR3 sequence reads: CASSSGSRTSGNEQFF. CDR3 bases: TGCGCCAGCAGCTCGGGGTCCCGGACTAGCGGGAATGAGCAGTTCTTC.

J is TRBJ1-1 and V is TRBV7-9; 11 bases line up with TRBD1. The length of the CDR3 is 14 residues. CDR1 and CDR2 from the germline V gene are SEHNR and FQNEAQ (reference sequence). J lost 5 bases, V lost 5 bases, and 4 bases had no gene match. The CDR3 spells CASSPGTGGTEAFF. In nucleotides, the CDR3 is TGTGCCAGCAGCCCCGGGACAGGGGGTACTGAAGCTTTCTTT.

V usage is TRBV5-4 and J usage is TRBJ1-4, with 7 positions matching TRBD1. The CDR3 contains 15 residues. After removal of 3 bases from V and 5 bases from J, the junction contained 7 bases not matched to a gene. Germline V CDR1 and CDR2: SGHNT, YYREEE (reference sequence). Here the CDR3 reads CASSYPGRGNEKLFF. The CDR3 DNA sequence: TGTGCCAGCAGCTATCCCGGCAGGGGGAATGAAAAACTGTTTTTT.

The CDR3 region is CASSGGVATNEKLFF. CDR3 coding DNA: TGCGCCAGCAGCGGGGGGGTTGCAACTAATGAAAAACTGTTTTTT. V usage is TRBV5-1 and J usage is TRBJ1-4; D is perhaps TRBD1 (5 bases). Deletions cut 4 bases from V and 0 bases from J, with 10 bases between. Germline-derived CDR1 and CDR2 are SGHRS and YFSETQ. This CDR3 has 15 amino acids.

This clone was recorded only once. The chain recombines TRBV5-1 with TRBJ2-7; D is perhaps TRBD1 (5 bases). The CDR3 is made up of 15 amino acids. V lost 0 bases to trimming and J lost 6 bases, with 16 bases between them. Germline assignment: CDR1 SGHRS and CDR2 YFSETQ. The CDR3 is CASSLGGLDSSEQYF. The CDR3 nucleotides read TGCGCCAGCAGCTTGGGGGGCCTTGATTCTAGCGAGCAGTACTTC.

The chain employs TRBV5-1 and TRBJ1-6; D is unresolved. The CDR3 contains 15 residues. Trimming took off 0 bases at V and 6 bases at J, with 10 bases between the two ends. Per the germline V gene, CDR1 is SGHRS and CDR2 is YFSETQ. The CDR3 region is CASSLAGIANSPLHF. Written as DNA, the CDR3 is TGCGCCAGCAGCTTGGCCGGGATAGCTAATTCACCCCTCCACTTT.

The V call is TRBV2, the J call TRBJ2-7; 8 bases are a match to TRBD1. Germline CDR1 is SNHLY and CDR2 is FYNNEI. The V gene end was trimmed by 4 bases and the J gene end by 7 bases; junction bases not matched to a gene: 6. This CDR3 spans 13 amino acids. CDR3 coding DNA: TGTGCCAGCAGTGGCAGGGGGCCGGGTGAGCAGTACTTC. Translation: CASSGRGPGEQYF.

CDR3 sequence (DNA): TGTGCCAGCAGCTTATGGGGGGTCCTGACCCTAGAGCAGTACTTC. Protein product: CASSLWGVLTLEQYF. The rearrangement joins TRBV11-2 to TRBJ2-7; TRBD2 is a possible D gene (6 bases). Germline values: CDR1 SGHAT, CDR2 FQNNGV. V lost 2 bases and J 7 bases, leaving 18 bases between the germline ends. The CDR3 has 15 amino acids.